This TCR beta chain was sequenced in a study of OX40 agonist ivuxolimab in advanced cancers. Study at large: Patients were treated with intravenous ivuxolimab, dosed at 0.01 to 10 mg/kg and infused every 2 weeks. Eligibility rules accepted prior anti-PD-1, anti-PD-L1 or anti-CTLA-4 therapy, and over 30% had some. General study points: People who partly responded at 0.1-3.0 mg/kg had some of the least clonal expansion seen.

Only in-frame clones appear in the TCRdb table, and some are missing; sequencing was by immunoSEQ multiplex PCR. The repertoire has about 70,000 clones, approximately 90% of them found once; the top ten carry over 2.5%. Per the germline V gene, CDR1 is MGHRA and CDR2 is YSYEKL. This CDR3 has 15 amino acids. Deletions cut 2 bases from V and 1 base from J, with 11 bases between. In the case of this clone: Its target is unknown.

The chain is built from TRBV4-1 and TRBJ1-1, with D unresolved. The origin of this receptor is an adult with an advanced solid tumor such as melanoma, head and neck, liver or kidney cancer. Sample: CD4+ or CD8+ T cells sorted from blood, taken in a trial of the OX40 agonist ivuxolimab. In nucleotides, the CDR3 is TGCGCCAGCAGCCAACGTAGGGCAGGGAACACTGAAGCTTTCTTT. Translated: CASSQRRAGNTEAFF.